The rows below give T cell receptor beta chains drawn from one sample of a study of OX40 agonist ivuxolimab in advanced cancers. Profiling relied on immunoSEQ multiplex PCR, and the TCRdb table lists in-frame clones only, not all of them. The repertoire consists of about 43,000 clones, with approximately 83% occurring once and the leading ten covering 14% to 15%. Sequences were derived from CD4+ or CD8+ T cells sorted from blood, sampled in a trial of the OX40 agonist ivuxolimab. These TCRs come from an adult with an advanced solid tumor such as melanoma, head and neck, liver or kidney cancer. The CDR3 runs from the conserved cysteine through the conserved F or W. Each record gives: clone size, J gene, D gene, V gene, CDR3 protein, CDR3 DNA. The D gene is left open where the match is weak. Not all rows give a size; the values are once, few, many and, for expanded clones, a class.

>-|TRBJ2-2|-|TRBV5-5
CASSPYRRLSPTGELFF
TGTGCCAGCAGCCCATACCGACGGCTAAGCCCCACCGGGGAGCTGTTTTTT
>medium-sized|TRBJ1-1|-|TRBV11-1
CASSLWSANTEAFF
TGTGCCAGCAGCTTGTGGTCAGCGAACACTGAAGCTTTCTTT
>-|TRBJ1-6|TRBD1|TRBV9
CASSTDRDPGSPLHF
TGTGCCAGCAGCACTGACAGGGACCCGGGATCACCCCTCCACTTT
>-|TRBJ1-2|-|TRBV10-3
CAIKVGSGYTF
TGTGCCATCAAAGTAGGGAGTGGCTACACCTTC
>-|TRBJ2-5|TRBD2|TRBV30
CAWSGPSGETQYF
TGTGCCTGGAGTGGTCCTAGCGGAGAGACCCAGTACTTC
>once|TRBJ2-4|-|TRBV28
CASSFSRGKNIQYF
TGTGCCAGCAGTTTCAGCAGGGGCAAAAACATTCAGTACTTC
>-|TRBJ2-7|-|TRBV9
CASSVDGVYEQYF
TGTGCCAGCAGCGTAGATGGGGTCTACGAGCAGTACTTC
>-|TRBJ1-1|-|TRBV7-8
CASSSGNF
TGTGCCAGCAGCTCCGGGAACTTT
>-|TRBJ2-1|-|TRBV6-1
CALGPAVGSYNEQFF
TGTGCTTTAGGGCCCGCCGTGGGGAGCTACAATGAGCAGTTCTTC
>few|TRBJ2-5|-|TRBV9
CASSVDTGAGETQYF
TGTGCCAGCAGCGTGGATACAGGTGCTGGGGAGACCCAGTACTTC
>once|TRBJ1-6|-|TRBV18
CASSPGWTVENSPLHF
TGTGCCAGCTCACCCGGGTGGACGGTGGAGAATTCACCCCTCCACTTT
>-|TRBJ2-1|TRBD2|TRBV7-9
CATWTSGELYNEQFF
TGTGCCACCTGGACTAGCGGGGAACTCTACAATGAGCAGTTCTTC
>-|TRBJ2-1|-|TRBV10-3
CAISGEGQFVFF
TGTGCCATCAGTGGTGAGGGGCAATTCGTGTTCTTC
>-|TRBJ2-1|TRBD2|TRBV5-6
CASSLPGLAGINEQFF
TGTGCCAGCAGCTTGCCGGGACTAGCGGGAATCAATGAGCAGTTCTTC
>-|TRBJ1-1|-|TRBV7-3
CASSPMGRLNTEAFF
TGTGCCAGCAGCCCAATGGGACGGCTGAACACTGAAGCTTTCTTT
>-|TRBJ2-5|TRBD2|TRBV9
CASSVLAGLQETQYF
TGTGCCAGCAGCGTCCTAGCGGGCCTCCAAGAGACCCAGTACTTC
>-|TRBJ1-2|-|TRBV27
CASRPDTLNYGYTF
TGTGCCAGCAGACCGGACACGCTTAACTATGGCTACACCTTC
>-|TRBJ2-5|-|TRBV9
CASSPIGRIQETQYF
TGTGCCAGCAGCCCCATTGGGCGAATCCAAGAGACCCAGTACTTC
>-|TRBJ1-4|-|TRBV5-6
CASSSDRQGEKLFF
TGTGCCAGCAGCTCCGACCGCCAGGGGGAAAAACTGTTTTTT
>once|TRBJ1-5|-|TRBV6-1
CASSEGAGIQPQHF
TGTGCCAGCAGTGAAGGGGCAGGGATTCAGCCCCAGCATTTT
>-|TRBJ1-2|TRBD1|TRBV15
CATSRDSTGENYGYTF
TGTGCCACCAGCAGAGATTCGACAGGGGAAAACTATGGCTACACCTTC
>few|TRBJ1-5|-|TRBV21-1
CASSVGNQPQHF
TGTGCCAGTAGTGTGGGAAATCAGCCCCAGCATTTT
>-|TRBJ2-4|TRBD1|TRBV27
CASSFFPPGQGLTNIQYF
TGTGCCAGCAGTTTTTTCCCTCCGGGACAGGGGCTAACAAACATTCAGTACTTC